This is a list of T cell receptor beta chains from one sample in a study of blood T cell repertoires in COVID-19. Sequenced by immunoSEQ multiplex PCR; TCRdb stores in-frame clones only, minus some. This sample has around 100,000 clones; 70% to 90% occur once, and the top ten carry approximately 3%. The sample taken for sequencing was peripheral blood. These receptors were collected from a man aged 50-60 years in a cohort sampled during active COVID-19. Both conserved end residues are part of each CDR3. Fields, in order: J gene, D gene, V gene, CDR3 protein. D genes are given only for firm matches.

>TRBJ1-6|-|TRBV12-5
CASGLIDANSPLHF
>TRBJ2-7|-|TRBV27
CASSSFGGPSYEQYF
>TRBJ1-2|TRBD1|TRBV11-3
CASSSDRGIYGYTF
>TRBJ1-1|TRBD1|TRBV6-5
CASTPMTGAVSEAFF
>TRBJ1-6|-|TRBV5-1
CASSLDRSPLHF
>TRBJ1-1|-|TRBV4-3
CASSQDRGREAFF
>TRBJ2-1|TRBD2|TRBV7-6
CASSPGTSGTYNEQFF
>TRBJ2-5|TRBD1|TRBV14
CASSRTGQGRKTQYF
>TRBJ1-1|-|TRBV16
CASSLLQAMNTEAFF
>TRBJ2-7|-|TRBV21-1
CASSGRDRSYEQYF
>TRBJ2-7|TRBD1|TRBV6-5
CASRQGAYEQYF
>TRBJ2-1|TRBD1|TRBV2
CASWGQGNEQFF
>TRBJ2-5|-|TRBV5-1
CASSLALARAQETQYF
>TRBJ2-1|TRBD2|TRBV6-5
CASSPTSGGAVF
>TRBJ2-1|TRBD2|TRBV3-1/TRBV3-2
CASSPQLTSGPHNEQFF
>TRBJ2-7|-|TRBV7-6
CASSLGLGRAREQYF
>TRBJ1-2|-|TRBV25-1
CASSESGTSSNYGYTF
>TRBJ1-5|TRBD1|TRBV19
CASSIKTGTGIARQPQHF
>TRBJ1-4|-|TRBV6-2/TRBV6-3
CASSYNGAGAHPEKLFF
>TRBJ1-4|-|TRBV4-2
CASSPTRPTNEKLFF
>TRBJ1-2|TRBD1|TRBV19
CASRPPDRAWGYTF
>TRBJ2-2|-|TRBV9
CASSVGGLNTGELFF
>TRBJ1-6|-|TRBV5-1
CASSLARIGGGSPLHF
>TRBJ2-5|TRBD1|TRBV25-1
CAIGTGGWETQYF
>TRBJ2-3|TRBD2|TRBV3-1/TRBV3-2
CASSQGRTSGVVTDTQYF
>TRBJ1-1|TRBD1|TRBV9
CASSVERFQGAKINTEAFF
>TRBJ2-2|TRBD2|TRBV10-3
CASRSLAEAGELFF
>TRBJ2-7|-|TRBV29-1
CSVEQGLEQYF
>TRBJ1-1|TRBD1|TRBV15
CATSRASGTGGTEAFF
>TRBJ2-2|TRBD1|TRBV5-1
CASSFTGVLDGELFF
>TRBJ1-6|TRBD1|TRBV25-1
CASSAKTGAGNSPLHF
>TRBJ1-5|-|TRBV28
CASSYLRGSNQPQHF
>TRBJ1-2|TRBD1|TRBV7-9
CASSTSGGNGYTF
>TRBJ1-5|TRBD1|TRBV7-9
CASSLWTGYNQPQHF
>TRBJ2-2|-|TRBV2
CASSEAGARTGELFF
>TRBJ2-5|TRBD1|TRBV11-2
CASSSHIGAGGRAKETQYF
>TRBJ1-3|-|TRBV9
CASSAGTLGGNTIYF
>TRBJ1-6|-|TRBV6-6
CASSYGGYSPLHF
>TRBJ2-3|-|TRBV7-8
CASSFLRTDTDTQYF
>TRBJ1-5|TRBD1|TRBV28
CASSLGTGYSNQPQHF
>TRBJ2-3|TRBD2|TRBV19
CASSAGTSGTDTQYF
>TRBJ2-3|-|TRBV6-1
CASSEKRLTDTQYF
>TRBJ2-7|-|TRBV3-1/TRBV3-2
CASSRGAGSSYEQYF
>TRBJ1-2|-|TRBV6-5
CASSLTGGYGYTF
>TRBJ2-5|-|TRBV7-2
CASSFPGDPQTQYF
>TRBJ2-3|-|TRBV4-1
CASSQELASVSSTDTQYF
>TRBJ2-5|TRBD2|TRBV24-1
CATSDVGLAEGTQYF
>TRBJ2-3|TRBD2|TRBV11-2
CASSPRAGGTDTQYF
>TRBJ2-2|-|TRBV24-1
CATSDPGQNTGELFF
>TRBJ2-3|-|TRBV2
CASRLGGRTSTDTQYF
>TRBJ1-4|TRBD1|TRBV6-5
CASNSVGTGNEKLFF
>TRBJ2-6|-|TRBV28
CASKIPAGSGANVLTF
>TRBJ1-4|TRBD1|TRBV7-9
CASSVGTGEEKLFF
>TRBJ2-1|TRBD1|TRBV28
CASSNDRVRGNEQFF
>TRBJ1-2|-|TRBV9
CASSQEGEFAGYTF
>TRBJ2-2|-|TRBV29-1
CSVERGAGELFF
>TRBJ2-5|TRBD2|TRBV25-1
CASSVGLAGPMAQYF
>TRBJ1-3|TRBD1|TRBV6-1
CASSEARRGDSGNTIYF
>TRBJ1-6|-|TRBV2
CASSEGGRRANSPLHF
>TRBJ2-5|TRBD1|TRBV19
CASSLGQGAQETQYF